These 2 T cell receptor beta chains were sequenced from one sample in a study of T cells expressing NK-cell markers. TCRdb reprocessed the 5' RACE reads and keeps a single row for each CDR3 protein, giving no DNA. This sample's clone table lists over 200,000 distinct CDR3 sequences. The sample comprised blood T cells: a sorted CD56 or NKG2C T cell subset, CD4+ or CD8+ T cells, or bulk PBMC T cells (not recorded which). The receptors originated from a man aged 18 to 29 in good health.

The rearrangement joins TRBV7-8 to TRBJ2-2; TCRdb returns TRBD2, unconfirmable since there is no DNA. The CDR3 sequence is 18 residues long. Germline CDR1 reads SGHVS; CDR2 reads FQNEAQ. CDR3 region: CASSPRLAGGLSTGELFF.

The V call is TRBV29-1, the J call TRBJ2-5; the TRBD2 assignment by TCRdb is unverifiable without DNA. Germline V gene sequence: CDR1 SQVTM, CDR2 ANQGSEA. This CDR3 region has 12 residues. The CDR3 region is CSGASGMETQYF.